The following is a TCR beta chain sequence with its context. Its cognate antigen is unknown. V trimming: 4 bases; J trimming: 8 bases; junction bases outside the gene matches: 7. The CDR3 sequence is 14 residues long. CDR1 is MNHNS, CDR2 SASEGT, per germline. These data come from a study of shared clonotypes between healthy human individuals. Background on the study: Sampling drew on donors who were two women and a few men aged 18 to 49. CD4 naive cells filled three plates per donor, CD4 memory three, CD8 naive two and CD8 memory one.

Clones were read by immunoSEQ multiplex PCR, and TCRdb kept only the in-frame ones, dropping some. Among a few million clones listed, over 85% were seen once. Study-level points and caveats: It was the few donors that limited the genetic and exposure-history diversity represented. Sampling included only blood; tissue repertoires likely differ.

This clonotype was sampled from a man aged 18 to 29 in good health. J is TRBJ1-4 and V is TRBV6-1; TRBD1 aligns across 7 bases. The sequenced sample was naive CD4+ T cells sorted from blood. The subset is: CD45RA+ positively selected. CDR3 bases: TGTGCCAGCAGTGCTGACAGGGTTTCCGAAAAACTGTTTTTT. This translates into CASSADRVSEKLFF.